This T cell receptor (beta chain) was observed in a study of blood T cells in healthy people across ages. V lost 8 bases and J 11 bases, leaving 18 bases between the germline ends. Looked up from germline, CDR1 is SQVTM and CDR2 is ANQGSEA. The CDR3 contains 11 residues. Study results and limitations: Both higher diversity and more naive CD4+ cells marked long-lived donors when set against aged donors. Observed TCR beta diversity showed a strong correlation with the percentage of naive T cells as measured by flow cytometry.

A second PCR, run for about 7 to 12 cycles, used a sample-barcoded 5' primer plus a J-beta primer mix. Each CDR3 protein is one row after TCRdb ran MiXCR on the 5' RACE reads. The top ten hold about 22% of the sample, which has nearly 1 million distinct CDR3 sequences, roughly 51% seen once. With regard to this clonotype: What it binds is unknown.

RNA extraction gave at least 5 micrograms of total RNA per sample. Sequencing used blood. V usage is TRBV29-1 and J usage is TRBJ2-5; D call uncertain. This clonotype was obtained from a woman between 55 and 75 years old in good health. The chain's CDR3 is CSHGQANEQYF. The CDR3 DNA reads as TGCAGCCACGGCCAGGCCAATGAGCAGTACTTC.